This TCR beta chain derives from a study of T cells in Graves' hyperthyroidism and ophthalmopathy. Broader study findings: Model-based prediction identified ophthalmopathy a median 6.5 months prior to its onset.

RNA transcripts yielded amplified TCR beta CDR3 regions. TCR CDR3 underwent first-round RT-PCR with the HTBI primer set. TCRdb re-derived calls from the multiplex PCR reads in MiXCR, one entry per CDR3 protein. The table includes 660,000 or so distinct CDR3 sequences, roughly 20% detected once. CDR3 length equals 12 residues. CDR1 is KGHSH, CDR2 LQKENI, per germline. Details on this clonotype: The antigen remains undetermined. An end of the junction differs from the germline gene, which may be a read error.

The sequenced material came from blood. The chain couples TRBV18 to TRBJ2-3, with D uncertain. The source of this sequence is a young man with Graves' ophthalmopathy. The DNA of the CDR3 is TGTACCAGCTCACCAAGGGCGGATACGCAGTATTTT. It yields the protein CTSSPRADTQYF.